This TCR beta chain derives from a study of cytomegalovirus exposure and HLA in healthy donors. The PCR had 60 Vbeta and 13 Jbeta primers. TCRdb's table, derived via immunoSEQ multiplex PCR, lists solely in-frame clones and lacks some. The profile covers about 110,000 clones, with approximately 67% appearing a single time and about 7.7% taken by the ten largest. This clone was recorded a few times. Its specificity is not known. The CDR3 extends over 15 amino acids. V gave up 6 bases and J gave up 4 bases, with 18 bases separating them. Germline CDR1 MNHEY, CDR2 SVGAGI. Study-level results: On later analysis, the bulk of CMV-associated TCR beta chains appeared to be HLA-restricted. CMV serostatus was the only immune exposure information that was available. Excluded were some V segments that proved indistinguishable, including TRBV6-2 and TRBV6-3. According to an earlier analysis, most TCR beta V segments yielded productive rearrangements about 87% or about 30% of the time.

Sequencing input: PBMCs. This chain links TRBV6-5 with TRBJ2-5; the D gene is possibly TRBD1 (6 bases). This clonotype originated in a young man in good health and CMV-seropositive. The CDR3 coding sequence is TGTGCCAGCAGACCCCACTTCAGGACAGTAGAGACCCAGTACTTC. It is translated as CASRPHFRTVETQYF.